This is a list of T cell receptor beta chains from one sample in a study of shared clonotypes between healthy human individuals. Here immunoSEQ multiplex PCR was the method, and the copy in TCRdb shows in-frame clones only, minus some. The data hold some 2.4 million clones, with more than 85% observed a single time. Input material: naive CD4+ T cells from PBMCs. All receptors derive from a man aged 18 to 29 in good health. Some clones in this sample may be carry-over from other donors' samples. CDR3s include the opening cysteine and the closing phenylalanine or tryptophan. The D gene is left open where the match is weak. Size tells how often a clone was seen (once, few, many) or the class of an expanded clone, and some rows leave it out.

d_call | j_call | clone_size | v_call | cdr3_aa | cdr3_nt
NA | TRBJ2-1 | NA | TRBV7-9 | CASSLGTTGEQFF | TGTGCCAGCAGCTTAGGGACTACAGGTGAGCAGTTCTTC
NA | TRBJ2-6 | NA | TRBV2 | CASSLDSGANVLTF | TGTGCCAGCAGTCTGGACTCTGGGGCCAACGTCCTGACTTTC
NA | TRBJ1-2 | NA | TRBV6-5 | CASSPRLEVYGYTF | TGTGCCAGCAGTCCCCGTCTTGAGGTCTATGGCTACACCTTC
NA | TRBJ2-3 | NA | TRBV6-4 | CASRLSGSTDTQYF | TGTGCCAGCAGATTAAGCGGGAGCACAGATACGCAGTATTTT
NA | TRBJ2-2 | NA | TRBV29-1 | CSVGWQGRTGELFF | TGCAGCGTTGGGTGGCAGGGCCGTACCGGGGAGCTGTTTTTT
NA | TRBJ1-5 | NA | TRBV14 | CASSQSGQLGQPQHF | TGTGCCAGCAGCCAGTCGGGACAATTAGGTCAGCCCCAGCATTTT
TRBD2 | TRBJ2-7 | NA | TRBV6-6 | CASKLAGGDLTYEQYF | TGTGCCAGCAAACTAGCGGGAGGTGACCTAACCTACGAGCAGTACTTC
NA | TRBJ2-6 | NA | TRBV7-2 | CASSLLNPAAGANVLTF | TGTGCCAGCAGCTTGCTGAATCCGGCCGCAGGGGCCAACGTCCTGACTTTC
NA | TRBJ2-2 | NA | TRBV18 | CASSPSLDRTGELFF | TGTGCCAGCTCACCGAGCCTTGATAGGACCGGGGAGCTGTTTTTT
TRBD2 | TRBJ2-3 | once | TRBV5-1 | CASSLRGLAGSTDTQYF | TGCGCCAGCAGCTTGCGCGGACTAGCGGGAAGCACAGATACGCAGTATTTT
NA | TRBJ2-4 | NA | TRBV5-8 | CASRAENIQYF | TGTGCCAGCAGGGCGGAAAACATTCAGTACTTC
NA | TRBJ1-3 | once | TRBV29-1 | CSVEALSGNTIYF | TGCAGCGTTGAAGCTCTCTCTGGAAACACCATATATTTT
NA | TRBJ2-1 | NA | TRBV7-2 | CASRSNYEQFF | TGTGCCAGCAGGTCGAACTATGAGCAGTTCTTC
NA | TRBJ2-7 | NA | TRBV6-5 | CASSRQAGHAYEQYF | TGTGCCAGCAGTCGCCAGGCGGGACACGCCTACGAGCAGTACTTC
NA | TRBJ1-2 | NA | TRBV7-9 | CASSQTFYGYTF | TGTGCCAGCAGCCAGACCTTCTATGGCTACACCTTC
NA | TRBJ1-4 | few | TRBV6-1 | CASSEVSTEKLFF | TGTGCCAGCAGTGAAGTTAGTACTGAAAAACTGTTTTTT
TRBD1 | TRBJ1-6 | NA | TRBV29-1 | CSARQGDYSPLHF | TGCAGCGCCCGACAGGGAGATTATTCACCCCTCCACTTT
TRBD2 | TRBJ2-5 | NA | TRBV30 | CAWVPVGREGQETQYF | TGTGCCTGGGTGCCGGTGGGTAGGGAGGGACAAGAGACCCAGTACTTC
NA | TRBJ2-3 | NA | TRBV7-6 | CASRARGGTDTQYF | TGTGCCAGCAGAGCCCGAGGGGGCACAGATACGCAGTATTTT
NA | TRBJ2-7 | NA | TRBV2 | CASWEASSYEQYF | TGTGCCAGCTGGGAGGCCAGCTCCTACGAGCAGTACTTC
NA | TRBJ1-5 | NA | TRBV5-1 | CASSPGGFDQPQHF | TGCGCCAGCAGCCCGGGCGGGTTTGATCAGCCCCAGCATTTT
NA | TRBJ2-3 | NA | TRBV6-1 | CASSTDTQYF | TGTGCCAGCAGCACAGATACGCAGTATTTT
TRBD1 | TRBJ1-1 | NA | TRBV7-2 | CASSIHIQDRGWNTEAFF | TGTGCCAGCAGCATCCACATCCAGGACAGGGGATGGAACACTGAAGCTTTCTTT
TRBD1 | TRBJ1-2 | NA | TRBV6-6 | CASRTGPAGYTF | TGTGCCAGCAGGACAGGGCCTGCCGGCTACACCTTC
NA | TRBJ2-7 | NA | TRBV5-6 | CASSSGEWYGGGNEQYF | TGTGCCAGCAGCTCGGGTGAGTGGTACGGAGGGGGCAACGAGCAGTACTTC
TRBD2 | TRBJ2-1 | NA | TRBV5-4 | CASSLIGGGRVSYNEQFF | TGTGCCAGCAGCTTGATAGGGGGCGGGAGGGTCTCCTACAATGAGCAGTTCTTC
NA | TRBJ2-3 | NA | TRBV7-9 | CASRGSTDTQYF | TGTGCCAGCCGAGGTAGCACAGATACGCAGTATTTT
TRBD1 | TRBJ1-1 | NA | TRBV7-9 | CASSFWGTGNTEAFF | TGTGCCAGCAGCTTTTGGGGGACAGGGAACACTGAAGCTTTCTTT
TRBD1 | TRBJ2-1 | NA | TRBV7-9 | CASSRDRGTLVYNEQFF | TGTGCCAGCAGCCGCGACAGGGGGACCTTAGTTTACAATGAGCAGTTCTTC
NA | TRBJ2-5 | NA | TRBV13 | CASSSRSGETQYF | TGTGCCAGCAGCTCCCGGTCGGGAGAGACCCAGTACTTC
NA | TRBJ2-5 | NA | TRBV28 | CASSLLGGETQYF | TGTGCCAGCAGTTTATTGGGAGGAGAGACCCAGTACTTC
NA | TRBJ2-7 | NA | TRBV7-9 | CASSPNPVWGGPYYEQYF | TGTGCCAGCAGCCCGAACCCCGTCTGGGGGGGGCCATATTACGAGCAGTACTTC
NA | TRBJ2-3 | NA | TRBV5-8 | CASSSGGIVTDTQYF | TGTGCCAGCAGCTCGGGCGGTATCGTCACAGATACGCAGTATTTT
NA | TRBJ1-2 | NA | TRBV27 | CASSLMSGGAGYGYTF | TGTGCCAGCAGTTTAATGTCGGGGGGCGCGGGCTATGGCTACACCTTC
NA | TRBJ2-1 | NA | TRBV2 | CASTAREWTYNEQFF | TGTGCCAGCACGGCACGGGAGTGGACCTACAATGAGCAGTTCTTC
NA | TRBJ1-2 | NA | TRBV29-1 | CSITGTRGYGYTF | TGCAGCATCACAGGGACAAGGGGCTATGGCTACACCTTC
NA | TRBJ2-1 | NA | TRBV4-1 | CASSHPTVHYNEQFF | TGCGCCAGCAGCCACCCAACGGTACATTACAATGAGCAGTTCTTC
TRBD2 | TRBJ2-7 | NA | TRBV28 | CASRLGLAGVGEQYF | TGTGCCAGCAGACTGGGACTAGCGGGAGTCGGCGAGCAGTACTTC
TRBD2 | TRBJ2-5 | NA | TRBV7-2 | CASSLTSGSGETQYF | TGTGCCAGCAGCTTAACAAGCGGGAGCGGAGAGACCCAGTACTTC
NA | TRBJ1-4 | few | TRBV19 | CASSNTKEKLFF | TGTGCCAGTAGTAATACGAAGGAAAAACTGTTTTTT
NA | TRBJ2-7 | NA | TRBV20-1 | CSASKGWEQYF | TGCAGTGCGAGCAAGGGATGGGAGCAGTACTTC
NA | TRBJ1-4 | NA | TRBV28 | CASSWRTNEKLFF | TGTGCCAGCAGTTGGAGGACTAATGAAAAACTGTTTTTT
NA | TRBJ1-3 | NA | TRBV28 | CASNSKGTSGNTIYF | TGTGCCAGCAACTCAAAGGGGACCTCTGGAAACACCATATATTTT
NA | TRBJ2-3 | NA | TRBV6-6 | CASSLTQDTQYF | TGTGCCAGCAGTTTGACTCAAGATACGCAGTATTTT
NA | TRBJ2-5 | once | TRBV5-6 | CASSSTGQPQETQYF | TGTGCCAGCAGCTCCACTGGACAGCCACAAGAGACCCAGTACTTC
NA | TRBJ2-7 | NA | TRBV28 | CASSLQGLGAYEQYF | TGTGCCAGCAGTTTACAGGGATTGGGGGCCTACGAGCAGTACTTC
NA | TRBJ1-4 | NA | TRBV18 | CASSPGVPNEKLFF | TGTGCCAGCTCACCTGGGGTACCTAATGAAAAACTGTTTTTT
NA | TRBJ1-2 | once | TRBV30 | CAWSVRGWQDNYGYTF | TGTGCCTGGAGTGTAAGGGGATGGCAGGATAACTATGGCTACACCTTC
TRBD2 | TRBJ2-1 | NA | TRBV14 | CASSPTSGLAGERSYNEQFF | TGTGCCAGCAGCCCCACGTCGGGACTAGCGGGAGAGAGGTCCTACAATGAGCAGTTCTTC
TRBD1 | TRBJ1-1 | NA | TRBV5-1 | CASSLSTGTGPEAFF | TGCGCCAGCAGCTTGTCTACCGGGACAGGGCCTGAAGCTTTCTTT
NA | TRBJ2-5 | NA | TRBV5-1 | CASSLGGLSQETQYF | TGCGCCAGCAGCTTGGGGGGACTCAGCCAAGAGACCCAGTACTTC
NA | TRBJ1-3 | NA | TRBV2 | CATDGGGGSGNTIYF | TGTGCCACCGACGGGGGAGGGGGCTCTGGAAACACCATATATTTT
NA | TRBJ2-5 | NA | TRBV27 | CASSLGWDLQETQYF | TGTGCCAGCAGTTTGGGGTGGGACCTCCAAGAGACCCAGTACTTC
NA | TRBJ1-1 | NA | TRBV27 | CASSSHLGRGGDTEAFF | TGTGCCAGCAGTTCCCATCTAGGCAGGGGTGGGGACACTGAAGCTTTCTTT
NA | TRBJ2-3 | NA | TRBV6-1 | CASSDTFGARQGDTQYF | TGTGCCAGCAGTGATACCTTCGGGGCTCGGCAGGGAGATACGCAGTATTTT
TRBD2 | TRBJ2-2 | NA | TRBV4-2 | CASSHGSQREYTGELFF | TGTGCCAGCAGCCATGGGTCGCAGCGGGAGTACACCGGGGAGCTGTTTTTT
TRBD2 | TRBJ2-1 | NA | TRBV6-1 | CASTKGGGGYNEQFF | TGTGCCAGCACCAAAGGTGGGGGGGGGTACAATGAGCAGTTCTTC
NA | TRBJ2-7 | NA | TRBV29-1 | CSVEIRHESYEQYF | TGCAGCGTTGAAATAAGACACGAATCCTACGAGCAGTACTTC